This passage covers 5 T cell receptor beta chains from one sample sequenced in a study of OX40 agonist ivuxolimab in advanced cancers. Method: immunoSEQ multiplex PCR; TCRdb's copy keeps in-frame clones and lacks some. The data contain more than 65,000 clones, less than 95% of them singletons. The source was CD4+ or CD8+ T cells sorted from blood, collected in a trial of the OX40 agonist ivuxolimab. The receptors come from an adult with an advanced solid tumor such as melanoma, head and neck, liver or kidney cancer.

DNA of the CDR3: TGTGCCAGCAGTCAGAGGGGGGAGACCCAGTACTTC. It specifies CASSQRGETQYF. The gene calls are TRBV6-5 and TRBJ2-5, with D perhaps TRBD1 (6 bases). Deletions cut 5 bases from V and 5 bases from J, with 9 bases between. The CDR3 spans 12 residues. Per germline, CDR1 MNHEY and CDR2 SVGAGI.

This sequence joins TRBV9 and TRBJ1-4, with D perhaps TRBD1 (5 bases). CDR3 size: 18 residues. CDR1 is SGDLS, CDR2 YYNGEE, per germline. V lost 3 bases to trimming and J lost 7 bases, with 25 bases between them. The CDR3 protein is CASSAQTVSTAPLEKLFF. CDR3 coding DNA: TGTGCCAGCAGCGCCCAGACAGTTTCGACCGCTCCGCTTGAAAAACTGTTTTTT. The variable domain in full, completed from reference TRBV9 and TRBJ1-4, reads DSGVTQTPKHLITATGQRVTLRCSPRSGDLSVYWYQQSLDQGLQFLIQYYNGEERAKGNILERFSAQQFPDLHSELNLSSLELGDSALYFCASSAQTVSTAPLEKLFFGSGTQLSVL.

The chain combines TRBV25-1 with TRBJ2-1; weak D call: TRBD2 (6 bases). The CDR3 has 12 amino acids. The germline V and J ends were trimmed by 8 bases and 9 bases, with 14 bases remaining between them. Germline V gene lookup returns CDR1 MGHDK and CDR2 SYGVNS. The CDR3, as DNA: TGTGCCAGCGCGCAAGTGGGGGGTGAGCAGTTCTTC. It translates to CASAQVGGEQFF. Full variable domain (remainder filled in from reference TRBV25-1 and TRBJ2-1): EADIYQTPRYLVIGTGKKITLECSQTMGHDKMYWYQQDPGMELHLIHYSYGVNSTEKGDLSSESTVSRIRTEHFPLTLESARPSHTSQYLCASAQVGGEQFFGPGTRLTVL.

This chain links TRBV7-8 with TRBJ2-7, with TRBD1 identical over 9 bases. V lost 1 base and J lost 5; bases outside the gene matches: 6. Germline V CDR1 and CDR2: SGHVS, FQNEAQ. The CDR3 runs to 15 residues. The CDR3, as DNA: TGTGCCAGCAGCTTAGAGGGACAGGGTACCCACGAGCAGTACTTC. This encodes CASSLEGQGTHEQYF.

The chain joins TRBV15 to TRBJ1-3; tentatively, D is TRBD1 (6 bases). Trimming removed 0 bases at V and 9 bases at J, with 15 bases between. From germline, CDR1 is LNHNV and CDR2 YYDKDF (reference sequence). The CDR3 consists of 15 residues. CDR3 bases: TGTGCCACCAGCAGAGATCTAGTACAGGGTAGCACCATATATTTT. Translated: CATSRDLVQGSTIYF.